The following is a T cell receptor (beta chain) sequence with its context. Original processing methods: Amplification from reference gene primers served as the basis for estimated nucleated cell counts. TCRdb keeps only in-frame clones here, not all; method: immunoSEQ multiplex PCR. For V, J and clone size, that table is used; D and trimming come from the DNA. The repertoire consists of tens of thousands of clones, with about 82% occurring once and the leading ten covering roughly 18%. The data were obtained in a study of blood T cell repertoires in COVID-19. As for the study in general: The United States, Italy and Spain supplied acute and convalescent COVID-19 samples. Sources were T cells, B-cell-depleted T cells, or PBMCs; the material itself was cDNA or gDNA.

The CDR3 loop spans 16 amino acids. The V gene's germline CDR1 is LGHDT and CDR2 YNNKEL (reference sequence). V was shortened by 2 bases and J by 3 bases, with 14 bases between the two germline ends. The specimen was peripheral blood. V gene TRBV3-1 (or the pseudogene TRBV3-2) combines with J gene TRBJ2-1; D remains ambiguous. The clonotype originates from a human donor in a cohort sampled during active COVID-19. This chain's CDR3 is CASSQPLLSGYNEQFF. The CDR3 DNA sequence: TGTGCCAGCAGCCAACCCTTGCTTTCGGGCTACAATGAGCAGTTCTTC.